This T cell receptor beta chain emerged from a study of blood T cell repertoires in COVID-19. Adults between roughly 18 and 90 years of age took part from 24 US areas. The J segment lost 2 bases and the V segment lost 3 bases, leaving 3 bases of the junction unmatched. The CDR3 is made up of 15 amino acids. The V gene's germline CDR1 is SGHAT and CDR2 FQNNGV. TCRdb's copy holds only in-frame clones and misses some; the assay was immunoSEQ multiplex PCR. The data show about 260,000 clones, 70% to 90% seen once. The chain joins TRBV11-2 to TRBJ2-1; TRBD2 aligns across 8 bases. Source material: PBMCs or T cells enriched from blood (not recorded which). The source of this sequence is a woman in her twenties or thirties with acute COVID-19. The CDR3 protein is CASSFGAGAYNEQFF. The DNA of the CDR3 is TGTGCCAGCAGCTTCGGAGCGGGGGCCTACAATGAGCAGTTCTTC.